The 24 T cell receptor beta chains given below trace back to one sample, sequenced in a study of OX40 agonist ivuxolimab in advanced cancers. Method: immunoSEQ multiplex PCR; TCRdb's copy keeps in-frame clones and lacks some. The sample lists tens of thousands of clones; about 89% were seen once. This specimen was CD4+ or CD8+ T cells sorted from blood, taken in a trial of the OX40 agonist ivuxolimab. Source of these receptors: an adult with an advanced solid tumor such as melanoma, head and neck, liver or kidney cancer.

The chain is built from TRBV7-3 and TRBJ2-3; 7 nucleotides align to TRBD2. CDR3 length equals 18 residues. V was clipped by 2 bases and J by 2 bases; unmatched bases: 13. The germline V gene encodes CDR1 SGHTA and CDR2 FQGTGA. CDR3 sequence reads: CASSLLPTPAGTTDTQYF. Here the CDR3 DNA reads TGTGCCAGCAGCTTACTCCCCACGCCAGCGGGAACCACAGATACGCAGTATTTT.

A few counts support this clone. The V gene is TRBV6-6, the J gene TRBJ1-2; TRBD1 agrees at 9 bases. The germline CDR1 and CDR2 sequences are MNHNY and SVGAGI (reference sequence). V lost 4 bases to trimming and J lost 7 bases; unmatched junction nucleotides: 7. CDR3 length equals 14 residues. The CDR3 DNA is TGTGCCAGCAGTTCATCCGGGACAGGGAGTGGCTACACCTTC. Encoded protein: CASSSSGTGSGYTF.

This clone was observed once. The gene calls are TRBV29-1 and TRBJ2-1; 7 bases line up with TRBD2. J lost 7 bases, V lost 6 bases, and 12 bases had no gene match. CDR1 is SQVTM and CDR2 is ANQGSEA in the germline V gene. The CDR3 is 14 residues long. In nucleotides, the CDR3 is TGCAGCGTGGCCGGGACTACCGTGGGGAATGAGCAGTTCTTC. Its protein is CSVAGTTVGNEQFF.

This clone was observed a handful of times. The CDR3 reads CASSKGQPQHF. The CDR3 nucleotides are TGTGCCAGCAGTAAAGGTCAGCCCCAGCATTTT. The rearrangement uses TRBV6-1 and TRBJ1-5; D call uncertain. This CDR3 contains 11 residues. Germline V lookup: CDR1 MNHNS, CDR2 SASEGT. The V and J ends lost 5 bases and 6 bases respectively, with 5 bases between them.

CDR3 protein: CASSLGQGVYEQYF. CDR3 DNA sequence: TGTGCCAGCAGCCTAGGACAGGGGGTCTACGAGCAGTACTTC. This chain connects TRBV11-2 to TRBJ2-7; 10 nucleotides agree with TRBD1. Germline V gene sequence: CDR1 SGHAT, CDR2 FQNNGV. The CDR3 totals 14 residues. J lost 3 bases, V lost 5 bases, and 4 bases had no gene match.

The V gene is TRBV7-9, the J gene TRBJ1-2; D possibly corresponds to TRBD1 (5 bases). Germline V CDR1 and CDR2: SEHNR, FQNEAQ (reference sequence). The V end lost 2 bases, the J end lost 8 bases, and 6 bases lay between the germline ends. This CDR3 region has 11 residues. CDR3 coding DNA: TGTGCCAGCAGCTTAAGGGGCGGCTACACCTTC. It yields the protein CASSLRGGYTF. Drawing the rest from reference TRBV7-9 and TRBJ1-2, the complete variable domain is DTGVSQNPRHKITKRGQNVTFRCDPISEHNRLYWYRQTLGQGPEFLTYFQNEAQLEKSRLLSDRFSAERPKGSFSTLEIQRTEQGDSAMYLCASSLRGGYTFGSGTRLTVV.

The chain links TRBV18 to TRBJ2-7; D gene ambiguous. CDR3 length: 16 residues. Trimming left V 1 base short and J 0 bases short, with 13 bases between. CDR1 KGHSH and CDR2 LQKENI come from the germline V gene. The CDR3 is CASSPLATKISYEQYF. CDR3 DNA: TGTGCCAGCTCACCACTCGCAACGAAAATCTCCTACGAGCAGTACTTC. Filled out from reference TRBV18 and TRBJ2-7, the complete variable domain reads NAGVMQNPRHLVRRRGQEARLRCSPMKGHSHVYWYRQLPEEGLKFMVYLQKENIIDESGMPKERFSAEFPKEGPSILRIQQVVRGDSAAYFCASSPLATKISYEQYFGPGTRLTVT.

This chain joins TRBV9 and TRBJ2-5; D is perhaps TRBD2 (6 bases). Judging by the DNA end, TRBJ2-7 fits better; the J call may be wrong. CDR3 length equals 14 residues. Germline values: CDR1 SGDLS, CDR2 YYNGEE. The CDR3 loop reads CASSVRTTPSEQYF. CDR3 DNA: TGTGCCAGCAGCGTGCGGACTACCCCGAGCGAGCAGTACTTC.

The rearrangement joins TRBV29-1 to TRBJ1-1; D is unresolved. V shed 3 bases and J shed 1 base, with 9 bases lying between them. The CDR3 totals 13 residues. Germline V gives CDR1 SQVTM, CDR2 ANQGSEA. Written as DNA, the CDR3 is TGCAGCGTTGACGGTGCCCCGAACACTGAAGCTTTCTTT. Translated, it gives CSVDGAPNTEAFF.

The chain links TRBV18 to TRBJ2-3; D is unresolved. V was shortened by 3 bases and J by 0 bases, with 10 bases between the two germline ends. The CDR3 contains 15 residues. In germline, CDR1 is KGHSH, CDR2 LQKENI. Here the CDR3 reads CASSPPGFSTDTQYF. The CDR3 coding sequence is TGTGCCAGCTCACCCCCGGGTTTTAGCACAGATACGCAGTATTTT. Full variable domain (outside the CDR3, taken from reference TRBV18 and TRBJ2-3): NAGVMQNPRHLVRRRGQEARLRCSPMKGHSHVYWYRQLPEEGLKFMVYLQKENIIDESGMPKERFSAEFPKEGPSILRIQQVVRGDSAAYFCASSPPGFSTDTQYFGPGTRLTVL.

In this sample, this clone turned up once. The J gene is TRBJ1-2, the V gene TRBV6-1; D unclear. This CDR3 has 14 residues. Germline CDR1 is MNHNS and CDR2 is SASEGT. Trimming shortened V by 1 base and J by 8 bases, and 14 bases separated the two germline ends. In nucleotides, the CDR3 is TGTGCCAGCAGTGAAGGTCTGCTTGGGAAGGGCTACACCTTC. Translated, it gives CASSEGLLGKGYTF.

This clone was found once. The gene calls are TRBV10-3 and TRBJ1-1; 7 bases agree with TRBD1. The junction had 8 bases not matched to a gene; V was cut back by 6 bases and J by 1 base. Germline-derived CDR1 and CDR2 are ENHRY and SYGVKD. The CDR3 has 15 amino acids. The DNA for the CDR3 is TGTGCCATCAGCACAAAACAGGGGAAGAACACTGAAGCTTTCTTT. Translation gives CAISTKQGKNTEAFF.

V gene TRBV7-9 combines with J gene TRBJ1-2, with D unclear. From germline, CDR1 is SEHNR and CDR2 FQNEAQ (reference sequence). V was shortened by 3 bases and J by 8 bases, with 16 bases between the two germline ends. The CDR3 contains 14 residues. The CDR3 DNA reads TGTGCCAGCAGCTTTGACATTGACTACGTCGGCTACACCTTC. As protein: CASSFDIDYVGYTF.

Here the CDR3 reads CAISPGYHSGNTIYF. The CDR3 nucleotides read TGTGCCATCAGCCCCGGATATCACTCTGGAAACACCATATATTTT. V usage is TRBV10-3 and J usage is TRBJ1-3; no clear D. CDR1 is ENHRY and CDR2 is SYGVKD in the germline V gene. The V and J ends lost 6 bases and 0 bases respectively, with 12 bases between them. The CDR3 is made up of 15 amino acids.

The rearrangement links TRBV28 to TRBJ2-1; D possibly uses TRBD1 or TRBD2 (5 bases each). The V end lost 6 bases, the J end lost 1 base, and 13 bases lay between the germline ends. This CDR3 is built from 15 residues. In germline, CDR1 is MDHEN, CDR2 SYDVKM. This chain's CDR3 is CASRPGTESYNEQFF. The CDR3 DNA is TGTGCCAGCAGACCGGGGACCGAGTCCTACAATGAGCAGTTCTTC.

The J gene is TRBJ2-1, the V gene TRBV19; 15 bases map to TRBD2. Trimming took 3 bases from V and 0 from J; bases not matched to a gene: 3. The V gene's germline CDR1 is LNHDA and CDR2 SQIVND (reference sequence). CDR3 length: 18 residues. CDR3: CASSIGTSGGSSYNEQFF. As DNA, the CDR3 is TGTGCCAGTAGTATTGGGACTAGCGGGGGGAGCTCCTACAATGAGCAGTTCTTC.

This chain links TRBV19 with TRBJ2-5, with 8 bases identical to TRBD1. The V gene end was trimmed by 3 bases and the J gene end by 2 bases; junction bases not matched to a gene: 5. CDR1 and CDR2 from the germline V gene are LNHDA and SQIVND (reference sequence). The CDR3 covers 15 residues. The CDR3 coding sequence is TGTGCCAGTAGTATCTTGGGACAGGCGCAAGAGACCCAGTACTTC. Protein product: CASSILGQAQETQYF.

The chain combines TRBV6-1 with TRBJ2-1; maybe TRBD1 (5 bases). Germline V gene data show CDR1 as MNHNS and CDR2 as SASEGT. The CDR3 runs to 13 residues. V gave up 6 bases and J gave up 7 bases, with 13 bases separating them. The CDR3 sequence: CASRRQTDNEQFF. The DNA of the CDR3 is TGTGCCAGCAGGAGACAGACAGATAATGAGCAGTTCTTC.

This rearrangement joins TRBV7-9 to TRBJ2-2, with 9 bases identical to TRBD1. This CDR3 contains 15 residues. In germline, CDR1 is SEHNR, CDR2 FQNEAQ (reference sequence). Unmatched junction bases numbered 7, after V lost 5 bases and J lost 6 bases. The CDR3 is CASSAYRGHPGELFF. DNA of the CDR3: TGTGCCAGCAGCGCGTACAGGGGGCACCCCGGGGAGCTGTTTTTT.

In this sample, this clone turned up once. The CDR3 loop is CASSHGRTGFYEQYF. CDR3 bases: TGTGCCAGCAGTCACGGGCGGACTGGATTCTACGAGCAGTACTTC. The chain carries TRBV7-8 and TRBJ2-7; TRBD2 is a possible D gene (5 bases). Trimming shortened V by 6 bases and J by 3 bases, and 18 bases separated the two germline ends. This CDR3 contains 15 residues. Germline V lookup: CDR1 SGHVS, CDR2 FQNEAQ.

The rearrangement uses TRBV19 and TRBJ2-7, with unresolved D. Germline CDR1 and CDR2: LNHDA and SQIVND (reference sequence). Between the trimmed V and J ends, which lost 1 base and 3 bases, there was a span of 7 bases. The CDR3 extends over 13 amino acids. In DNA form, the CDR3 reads TGTGCCAGTAGTATAGCTAACGGCTACGAGCAGTACTTC. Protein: CASSIANGYEQYF.

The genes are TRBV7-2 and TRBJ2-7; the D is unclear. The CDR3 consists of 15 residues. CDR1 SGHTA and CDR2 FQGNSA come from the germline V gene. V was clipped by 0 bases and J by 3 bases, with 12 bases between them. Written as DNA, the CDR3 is TGTGCCAGCAGCTTAGCCAGTGGTGGGGTCTACGAGCAGTACTTC. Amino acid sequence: CASSLASGGVYEQYF.

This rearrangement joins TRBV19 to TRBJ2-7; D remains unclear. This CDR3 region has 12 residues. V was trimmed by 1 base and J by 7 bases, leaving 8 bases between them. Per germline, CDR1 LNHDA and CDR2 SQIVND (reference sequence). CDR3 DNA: TGTGCCAGTAGTATAGTCTTTGGGGAGCAGTACTTC. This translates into CASSIVFGEQYF.

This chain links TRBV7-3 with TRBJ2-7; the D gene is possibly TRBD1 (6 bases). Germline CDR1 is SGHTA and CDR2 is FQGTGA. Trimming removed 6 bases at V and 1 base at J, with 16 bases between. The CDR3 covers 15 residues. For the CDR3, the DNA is TGTGCCAGCAGTGAATCGGGACACCCTTCCTACGAGCAGTACTTC. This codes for CASSESGHPSYEQYF.